The 30 T cell receptor beta chains listed next were all sequenced from one sample in a study of T cell changes during pregnancy in multiple sclerosis. TCRdb's copy holds only in-frame clones and misses some; the assay was immunoSEQ multiplex PCR. The data hold about 38,000 clones, with about nine tenths observed a single time. Here the sequenced sample was CD4+ T cells from peripheral blood mononuclear cells, taken after pregnancy. The receptors stem from a female donor in good health, enrolled as a control in a pregnancy study.

V gene TRBV30 combines with J gene TRBJ1-5; the D is unclear. Germline V gene lookup returns CDR1 GTSNPN and CDR2 SVGIG (reference sequence). This CDR3 is 14 amino acids long. Trimming took off 0 bases at V and 4 bases at J, with 10 bases between the two ends. The DNA for the CDR3 is TGTGCCTGGAGTGTACTAGGGAGGAATCAGCCCCAGCATTTT. This sequence encodes CAWSVLGRNQPQHF.

V gene TRBV13 combines with J gene TRBJ1-1, with 8 bases aligning to TRBD1. The length of the CDR3 is 16 residues. The germline V gene encodes CDR1 PRHDT and CDR2 FYEKMQ (reference sequence). The V gene end was trimmed by 5 bases and the J gene end by 3 bases; junction bases not matched to a gene: 11. DNA of the CDR3: TGTGCCAGCAGCGACCAGGGGGCCGGTGTGGACACTGAAGCTTTCTTT. Protein: CASSDQGAGVDTEAFF.

The rearrangement links TRBV4-1 to TRBJ2-1, with 7 positions matching TRBD2. Trimming took 0 bases from V and 4 from J; bases not matched to a gene: 6. Germline V CDR1 and CDR2: MGHRA, YSYEKL. This CDR3 contains 16 residues. The chain's CDR3 is CASSQDSSGVYNEQFF. CDR3 sequence (DNA): TGCGCCAGCAGCCAAGACTCCAGCGGGGTATACAATGAGCAGTTCTTC.

V gene TRBV9 combines with J gene TRBJ1-3; no definite D call. V was shortened by 0 bases and J by 0 bases, with 4 bases between the two germline ends. The CDR3 has 14 residues. Germline V lookup: CDR1 SGDLS, CDR2 YYNGEE. The CDR3 DNA reads TGTGCCAGCAGCGTAGGACTCTCTGGAAACACCATATATTTT. It specifies CASSVGLSGNTIYF.

Here the CDR3 reads CAITDYDTGELFF. In nucleotides, the CDR3 is TGTGCCATCACCGACTACGACACCGGGGAGCTGTTTTTT. This sequence joins TRBV10-3 and TRBJ2-2, with a weak D call TRBD2 (5 bases). Germline assignment: CDR1 ENHRY and CDR2 SYGVKD. Trimming took off 7 bases at V and 3 bases at J, with 9 bases between the two ends. The CDR3 runs 13 residues.

This chain links TRBV7-9 with TRBJ2-3, with a tentative D call TRBD2 (5 bases). The CDR3 spans 17 residues. V was clipped by 2 bases and J by 2 bases, with 17 bases between them. The germline gives CDR1 SEHNR, CDR2 FQNEAQ (reference sequence). The CDR3 reads CASSLRGGQAVTDTQYF. As DNA, the CDR3 is TGTGCCAGCAGCTTACGTGGCGGGCAGGCGGTCACAGATACGCAGTATTTT.

The V gene is TRBV30, the J gene TRBJ1-1, with D maybe TRBD1 (6 bases). Germline-derived CDR1 and CDR2 are GTSNPN and SVGIG (reference sequence). Between the trimmed V and J ends, which lost 3 bases and 6 bases, there was a span of 14 bases. CDR3 length equals 13 residues. CDR3 sequence (DNA): TGTGCCTGGAGCCCGACAGGTCTGGCTGAAGCTTTCTTT. Protein sequence: CAWSPTGLAEAFF.

The chain is built from TRBV6-5 and TRBJ1-1, with a weak D call TRBD1 (5 bases). Trimming took 6 bases from V and 0 from J, leaving 8 bases between them. Germline V gene sequence: CDR1 MNHEY, CDR2 SVGAGI. This CDR3 has 13 residues. The CDR3 DNA is TGTGCCAGCAGGGCGACAGTGAACACTGAAGCTTTCTTT. Amino acids: CASRATVNTEAFF.

This chain links TRBV5-8 with TRBJ1-3; TRBD1 matches at 9 bases. The CDR3 totals 15 residues. V lost 3 bases, J lost 0 bases, and 1 base stayed unmatched. CDR1 is SGHTS, CDR2 YDEGEE, per germline. The CDR3 sequence: CASSSDRGSGNTIYF. CDR3 bases: TGTGCCAGCAGCTCGGACAGGGGCTCTGGAAACACCATATATTTT.

This chain links TRBV19 with TRBJ1-2, with TRBD1 matching over 8 bases. The CDR3 sequence is 17 residues long. Germline trimming cut 3 bases from V and 0 bases from J; bases unmatched to any gene: 9. CDR1 and CDR2 (germline): LNHDA, SQIVND (reference sequence). The CDR3 is CASSILAGGAANYGYTF. The CDR3 nucleotides are TGTGCCAGTAGTATCCTGGCAGGGGGCGCAGCTAACTATGGCTACACCTTC. The full variable domain, with the rest looked up from reference TRBV19 and TRBJ1-2, is DGGITQSPKYLFRKEGQNVTLSCEQNLNHDAMYWYRQDPGQGLRLIYYSQIVNDFQKGDIAEGYSVSREKKESFPLTVTSAQKNPTAFYLCASSILAGGAANYGYTFGSGTRLTVV.

The V gene is TRBV14, the J gene TRBJ2-3; D call uncertain. Germline CDR1 reads SGHDN; CDR2 reads FVKESK. The CDR3 extends over 13 amino acids. The V gene lost 3 bases and the J gene lost 4 bases, with 8 bases spanning the gap. The CDR3, as DNA: TGTGCCAGCAGCCAGCAACTCTCAGATACGCAGTATTTT. Its translation: CASSQQLSDTQYF.

The rearrangement joins TRBV7-6 to TRBJ2-7, with TRBD2 matching 14 bases. The V and J ends lost 1 base and 4 bases, in that order; junction bases with no gene match: 3. The CDR3 totals 16 residues. Germline CDR1 is SGHVS and CDR2 is FNYEAQ. CDR3 sequence (DNA): TGTGCCAGCAGCTTAGGGACTAGCGGGGGGTTGTACGAGCAGTACTTC. Translated: CASSLGTSGGLYEQYF.

This clone was seen more than once but under ten times. The chain carries TRBV28 and TRBJ1-2; 7 bases are a match to TRBD1. The germline V gene encodes CDR1 MDHEN and CDR2 SYDVKM. The V and J ends lost 7 bases and 4 bases, in that order; junction bases with no gene match: 6. The CDR3 is 13 residues long. The CDR3 nucleotides read TGTGCCAGCACCCAGGGGGAGACCTATGGCTACACCTTC. It yields the protein CASTQGETYGYTF.

In its sample, this clone was seen once. The chain combines TRBV19 with TRBJ1-5; TRBD1 might be the D (6 bases). The CDR3 contains 15 residues. Trimming left V 4 bases short and J 1 base short, with 11 bases between. CDR1 is LNHDA and CDR2 is SQIVND in the germline V gene (reference sequence). The CDR3 loop is CASSKTGQSNQPQHF. The CDR3 DNA sequence: TGTGCCAGTAGTAAGACAGGACAGAGCAATCAGCCCCAGCATTTT.

This chain links TRBV19 with TRBJ2-5, with TRBD1 matching over 7 bases. Germline lookup yields CDR1 LNHDA and CDR2 SQIVND (reference sequence). Trimming took 9 bases from V and 2 from J; bases not matched to a gene: 15. CDR3 length: 16 residues. The CDR3 loop reads CASSNILGQLQETQYF. CDR3 coding DNA: TGTGCCAGCAGCAATATCCTGGGACAGTTACAAGAGACCCAGTACTTC.

This chain connects TRBV11-2 to TRBJ1-1; D remains unclear. The CDR3 is 14 residues long. V lost 2 bases, J lost 5 bases, and 12 bases lay in between. Germline V gene lookup returns CDR1 SGHAT and CDR2 FQNNGV. Written as DNA, the CDR3 is TGTGCCAGCAGCTTAACTGTCTCGGGGACTGAAGCTTTCTTT. As protein: CASSLTVSGTEAFF.

J is TRBJ1-5 and V is TRBV7-6; 8 nucleotides match TRBD1. CDR3 length: 14 residues. V was clipped by 3 bases and J by 5 bases; unmatched bases: 3. In germline, CDR1 is SGHVS, CDR2 FNYEAQ. CDR3: CASSLMTGDQPQHF. Written as DNA, the CDR3 is TGTGCCAGCAGCTTGATGACAGGGGATCAGCCCCAGCATTTT.

The V and J genes are TRBV19 and TRBJ2-5; D not certain. Germline CDR1 and CDR2: LNHDA and SQIVND (reference sequence). V was clipped by 6 bases and J by 1 base, with 9 bases between them. This CDR3 is 13 amino acids long. The CDR3 spells CASRGVAQETQYF. CDR3 DNA: TGTGCCAGTAGGGGCGTTGCCCAAGAGACCCAGTACTTC. The full variable domain, rest sourced from reference TRBV19 and TRBJ2-5, is DGGITQSPKYLFRKEGQNVTLSCEQNLNHDAMYWYRQDPGQGLRLIYYSQIVNDFQKGDIAEGYSVSREKKESFPLTVTSAQKNPTAFYLCASRGVAQETQYFGPGTRLLVL.

The V and J genes are TRBV18 and TRBJ1-6; weak D call: TRBD1 (6 bases). The V and J ends lost 3 bases and 6 bases respectively, with 12 bases between them. This CDR3 is 15 amino acids long. Per the germline V gene, CDR1 is KGHSH and CDR2 is LQKENI. In DNA form, the CDR3 reads TGTGCCAGCTCACCCGAGGCAGGGGTTAATTCACCCCTCCACTTT. It encodes CASSPEAGVNSPLHF.

The V and J genes are TRBV6-5 and TRBJ2-1; tentative D call: TRBD1 (6 bases). The CDR3 length is 13 residues. Germline lookup yields CDR1 MNHEY and CDR2 SVGAGI. Trimming stripped 5 bases from V and 9 bases from J, with 14 bases between. CDR3: CASSLGQFGEQFF. DNA for the CDR3: TGTGCCAGCAGTCTAGGACAGTTCGGTGAGCAGTTCTTC.

The genes are TRBV18 and TRBJ2-7; D might be TRBD2 (6 bases). V lost 0 bases and J lost 2, with 8 bases in between. The germline gives CDR1 KGHSH, CDR2 LQKENI. CDR3 length equals 14 residues. CDR3 DNA sequence: TGTGCCAGCTCACCACCGGGACTGGCCTACGAGCAGTACTTC. Translated: CASSPPGLAYEQYF.

CDR3 bases: TGTGCCAGTAACAGGGGCGACAGGGATAATTCACCCCTCCACTTT. Its protein product is CASNRGDRDNSPLHF. The J gene is TRBJ1-6, the V gene TRBV19; TRBD1 agrees at 7 bases. The CDR3 covers 15 residues. V lost 7 bases and J lost 5; bases outside the gene matches: 8. CDR1 is LNHDA and CDR2 is SQIVND in the germline V gene (reference sequence).

V gene TRBV21-1 combines with J gene TRBJ1-3. TRBV21-1 is given as a pseudogene. This CDR3 has 15 amino acids. As DNA, the CDR3 is TGTGCCAGCAGCAGCTTAGTGAGGATTGGAAACACCATATATTTT. It codes for CASSSLVRIGNTIYF.

In its sample, this clone was seen a few times. The chain links TRBV4-2 to TRBJ2-7; 10 positions agree with TRBD1. The CDR3 totals 15 residues. Germline lookup yields CDR1 LGHNA and CDR2 YNFKEQ. The V segment lost 1 base and the J segment 1 base; nucleotides outside the gene matches: 1. Here the CDR3 reads CASSQGDRGSYEQYF. CDR3 coding DNA: TGTGCCAGCAGCCAAGGGGACAGGGGTTCCTACGAGCAGTACTTC.

The chain employs TRBV7-2 and TRBJ2-1; 9 bases line up with TRBD1. The CDR3 length is 16 residues. V trimming: 4 bases; J trimming: 8 bases; junction bases outside the gene matches: 12. Germline assignment: CDR1 SGHTA and CDR2 FQGNSA. This CDR3 is CASSSPTGTGRDEQFF. CDR3 in DNA: TGTGCCAGCAGCTCGCCTACCGGGACAGGGAGGGATGAGCAGTTCTTC.

The chain joins TRBV27 to TRBJ2-7; TRBD2 matches at 12 bases. The V gene end was trimmed by 5 bases and the J gene end by 2 bases; junction bases not matched to a gene: 7. The CDR3 is made up of 16 amino acids. Germline assignment: CDR1 MNHEY and CDR2 SMNVEV (reference sequence). CDR3 coding DNA: TGTGCCAGCAGTCCAAGACTAGCGGGGGCCGCCTACGAGCAGTACTTC. Its protein is CASSPRLAGAAYEQYF.

The chain carries TRBV6-1 and TRBJ1-1, with TRBD1 identical over 7 bases. Germline-derived CDR1 and CDR2 are MNHNS and SASEGT. Losses at the gene ends were 0 bases for V and 5 bases for J; bases not matched to a gene: 6. This CDR3 comprises 15 residues. CDR3 residues: CASSEATGFGTEAFF. In DNA form, the CDR3 reads TGTGCCAGCAGTGAAGCGACAGGGTTCGGGACTGAAGCTTTCTTT.

This chain connects TRBV30 to TRBJ2-7; D is ambiguous. Trimming removed 0 bases at V and 2 bases at J, with 5 bases between. Germline values: CDR1 GTSNPN, CDR2 SVGIG (reference sequence). There are 12 residues in the CDR3. This CDR3 reads CAWSVLTYEQYF. DNA for the CDR3: TGTGCCTGGAGTGTACTTACCTACGAGCAGTACTTC.

The chain is built from TRBV27 and TRBJ2-7; 7 bases agree with TRBD1. CDR3 length: 13 residues. J lost 3 bases, V lost 6 bases, and 5 bases had no gene match. CDR1 is MNHEY and CDR2 is SMNVEV in the germline V gene (reference sequence). Here the CDR3 reads CASRQGSLYEQYF. DNA for the CDR3: TGTGCCAGCAGACAGGGGTCCCTCTACGAGCAGTACTTC.

This clone was counted a single time. V is TRBV30 and J is TRBJ1-2; 7 nucleotides align to TRBD1. J gave up 4 bases and V 5 bases, and 7 bases lay outside the gene matches. The CDR3 spans 13 residues. Per the germline V gene, CDR1 is GTSNPN and CDR2 is SVGIG (reference sequence). The CDR3 loop reads CAWAPQGPYGYTF. In nucleotides, the CDR3 is TGTGCCTGGGCGCCACAGGGGCCCTATGGCTACACCTTC.